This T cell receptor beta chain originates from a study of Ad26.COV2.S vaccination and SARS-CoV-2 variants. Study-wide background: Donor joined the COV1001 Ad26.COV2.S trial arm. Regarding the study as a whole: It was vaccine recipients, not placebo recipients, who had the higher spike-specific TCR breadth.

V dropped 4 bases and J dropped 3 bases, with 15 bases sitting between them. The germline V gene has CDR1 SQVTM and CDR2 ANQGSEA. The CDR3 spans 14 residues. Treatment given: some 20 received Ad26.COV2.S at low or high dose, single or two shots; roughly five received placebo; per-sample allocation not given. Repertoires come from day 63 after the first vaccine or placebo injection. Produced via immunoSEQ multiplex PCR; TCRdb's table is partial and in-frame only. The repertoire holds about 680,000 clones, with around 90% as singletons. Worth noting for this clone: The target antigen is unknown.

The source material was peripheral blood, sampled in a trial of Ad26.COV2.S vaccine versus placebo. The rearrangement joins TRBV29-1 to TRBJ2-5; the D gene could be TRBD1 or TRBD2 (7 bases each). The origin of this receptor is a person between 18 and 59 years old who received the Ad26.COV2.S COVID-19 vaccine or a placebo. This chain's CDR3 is CSVVPRGGKETQYF. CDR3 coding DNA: TGCAGCGTTGTACCCAGGGGGGGGAAAGAGACCCAGTACTTC.